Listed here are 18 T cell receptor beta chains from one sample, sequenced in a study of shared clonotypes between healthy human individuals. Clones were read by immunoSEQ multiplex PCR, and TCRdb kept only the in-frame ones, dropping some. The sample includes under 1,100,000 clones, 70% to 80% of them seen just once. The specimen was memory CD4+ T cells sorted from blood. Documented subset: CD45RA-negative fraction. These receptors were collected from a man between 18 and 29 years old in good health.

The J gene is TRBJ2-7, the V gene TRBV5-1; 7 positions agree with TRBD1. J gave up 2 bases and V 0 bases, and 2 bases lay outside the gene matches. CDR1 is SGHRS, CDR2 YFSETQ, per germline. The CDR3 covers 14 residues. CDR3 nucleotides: TGCGCCAGCAGCTTGGTTACAGGGGCCTACGAGCAGTACTTC. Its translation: CASSLVTGAYEQYF.

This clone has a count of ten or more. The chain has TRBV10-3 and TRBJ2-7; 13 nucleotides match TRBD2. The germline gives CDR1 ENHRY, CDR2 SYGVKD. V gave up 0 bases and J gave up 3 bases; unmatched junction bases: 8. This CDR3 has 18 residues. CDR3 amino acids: CAISESPGLAGNHYEQYF. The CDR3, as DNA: TGTGCCATCAGTGAGTCTCCGGGACTAGCGGGAAATCACTACGAGCAGTACTTC.

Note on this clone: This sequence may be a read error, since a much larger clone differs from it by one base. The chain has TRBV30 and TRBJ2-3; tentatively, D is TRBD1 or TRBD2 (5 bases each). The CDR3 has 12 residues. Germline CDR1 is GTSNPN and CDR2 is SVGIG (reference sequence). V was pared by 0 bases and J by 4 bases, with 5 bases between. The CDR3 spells CAWSVGADTQYF. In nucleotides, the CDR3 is TGTGCCTGGAGTGTGGGGGCAGATACGCAGTATTTT.

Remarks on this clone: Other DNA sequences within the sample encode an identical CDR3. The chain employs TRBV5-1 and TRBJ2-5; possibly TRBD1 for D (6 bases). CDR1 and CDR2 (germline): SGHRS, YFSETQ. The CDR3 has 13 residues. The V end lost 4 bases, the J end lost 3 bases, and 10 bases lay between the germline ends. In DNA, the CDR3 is TGCGCCAGCAGCCCGGGACAAAAAGAGACCCAGTACTTC. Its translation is CASSPGQKETQYF.

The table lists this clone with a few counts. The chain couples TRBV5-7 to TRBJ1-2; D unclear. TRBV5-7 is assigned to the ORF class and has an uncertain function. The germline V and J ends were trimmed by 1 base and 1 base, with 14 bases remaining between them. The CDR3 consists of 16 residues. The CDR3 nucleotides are TGTGCCAGCAGCTTGTTTAAGTTGGTGATTAACTATGGCTACACCTTC. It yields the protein CASSLFKLVINYGYTF.

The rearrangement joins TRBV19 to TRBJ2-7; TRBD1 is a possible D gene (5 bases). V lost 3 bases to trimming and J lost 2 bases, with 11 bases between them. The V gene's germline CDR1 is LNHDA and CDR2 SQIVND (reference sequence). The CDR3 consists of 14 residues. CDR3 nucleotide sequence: TGTGCCAGTAGTATGACAGAAAATACCTACGAGCAGTACTTC. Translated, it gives CASSMTENTYEQYF.

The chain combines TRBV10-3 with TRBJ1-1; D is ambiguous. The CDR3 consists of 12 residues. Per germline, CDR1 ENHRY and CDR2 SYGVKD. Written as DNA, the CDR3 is TGTCTCAGCCGAGGAATGAACACTGAAGCTTTCTTT. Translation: CLSRGMNTEAFF.

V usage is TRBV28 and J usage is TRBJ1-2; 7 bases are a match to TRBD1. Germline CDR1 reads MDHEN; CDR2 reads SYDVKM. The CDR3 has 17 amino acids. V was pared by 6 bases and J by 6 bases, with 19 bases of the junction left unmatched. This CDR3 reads CASSLKYSTGKGNGYTF. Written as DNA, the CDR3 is TGTGCCAGCAGCCTCAAATACTCGACAGGGAAGGGCAATGGCTACACCTTC.

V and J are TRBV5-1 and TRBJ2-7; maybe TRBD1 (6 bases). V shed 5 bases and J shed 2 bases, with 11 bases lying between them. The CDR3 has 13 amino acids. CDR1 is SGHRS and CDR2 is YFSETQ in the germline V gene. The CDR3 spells CASSQDRTYEQYF. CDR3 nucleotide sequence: TGCGCCAGCAGTCAGGACAGAACCTACGAGCAGTACTTC.

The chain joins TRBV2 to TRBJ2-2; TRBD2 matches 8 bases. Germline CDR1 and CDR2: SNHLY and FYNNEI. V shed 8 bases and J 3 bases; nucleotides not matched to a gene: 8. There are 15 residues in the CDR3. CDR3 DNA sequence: TGTGCCAGCTTCTCTAGACTAGCGCACACCGGGGAGCTGTTTTTT. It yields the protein CASFSRLAHTGELFF.

CDR3 coding DNA: TGTGCCAGCAGCTTGGCCGGGTTTAGAGGCTATGGCTACACCTTC. It specifies CASSLAGFRGYGYTF. This chain joins TRBV5-4 and TRBJ1-2; D is unclear. The length of the CDR3 is 15 residues. The germline CDR1 and CDR2 sequences are SGHNT and YYREEE (reference sequence). V lost 0 bases to trimming and J lost 4 bases, with 13 bases between them.

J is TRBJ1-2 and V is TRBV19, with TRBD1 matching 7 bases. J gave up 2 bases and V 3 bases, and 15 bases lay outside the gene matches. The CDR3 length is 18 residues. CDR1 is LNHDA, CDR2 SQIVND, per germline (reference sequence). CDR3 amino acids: CASSILQGGTASNYGYTF. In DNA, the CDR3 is TGTGCCAGTAGTATCCTCCAGGGCGGGACAGCCTCGAACTATGGCTACACCTTC.

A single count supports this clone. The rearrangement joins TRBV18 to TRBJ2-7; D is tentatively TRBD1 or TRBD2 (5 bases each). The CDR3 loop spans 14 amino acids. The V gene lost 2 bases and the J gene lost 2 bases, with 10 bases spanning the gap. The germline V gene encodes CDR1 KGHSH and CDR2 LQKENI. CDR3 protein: CASSPTGPTYEQYF. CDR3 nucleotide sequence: TGTGCCAGCTCACCAACGGGGCCAACCTACGAGCAGTACTTC.

In nucleotides, the CDR3 is TGTGCCTGCGGGGACAGGGTTATCAATGAGCAGTTCTTC. Amino acids: CACGDRVINEQFF. The chain employs TRBV13 and TRBJ2-1, with 9 nucleotides matching TRBD1. V lost 11 bases and J lost 6; bases outside the gene matches: 8. The CDR3 consists of 13 residues. CDR1 PRHDT and CDR2 FYEKMQ come from the germline V gene (reference sequence).

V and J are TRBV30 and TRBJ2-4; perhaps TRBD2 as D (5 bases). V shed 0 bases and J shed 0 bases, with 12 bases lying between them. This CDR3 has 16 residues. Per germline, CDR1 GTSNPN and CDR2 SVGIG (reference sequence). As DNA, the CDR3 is TGTGCCTGGAGTGTAGCGGTAACCTTAGCCAAAAACATTCAGTACTTC. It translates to CAWSVAVTLAKNIQYF.

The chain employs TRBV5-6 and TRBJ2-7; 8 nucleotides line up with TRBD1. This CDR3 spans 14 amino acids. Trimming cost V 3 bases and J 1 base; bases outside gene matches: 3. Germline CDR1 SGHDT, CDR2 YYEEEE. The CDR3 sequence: CASSWGTGSYEQYF. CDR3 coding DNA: TGTGCCAGCAGCTGGGGGACAGGTTCCTACGAGCAGTACTTC. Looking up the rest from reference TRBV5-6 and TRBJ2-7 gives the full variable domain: DAGVTQSPTHLIKTRGQQVTLRCSPKSGHDTVSWYQQALGQGPQFIFQYYEEEERQRGNFPDRFSGHQFPNYSSELNVNALLLGDSALYLCASSWGTGSYEQYFGPGTRLTVT.

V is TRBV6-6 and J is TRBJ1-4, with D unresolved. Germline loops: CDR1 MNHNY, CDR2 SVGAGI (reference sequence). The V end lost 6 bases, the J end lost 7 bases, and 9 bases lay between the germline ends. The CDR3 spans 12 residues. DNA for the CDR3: TGTGCCAGCAGGTCCTACAGTGAAAAACTGTTTTTT. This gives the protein CASRSYSEKLFF.

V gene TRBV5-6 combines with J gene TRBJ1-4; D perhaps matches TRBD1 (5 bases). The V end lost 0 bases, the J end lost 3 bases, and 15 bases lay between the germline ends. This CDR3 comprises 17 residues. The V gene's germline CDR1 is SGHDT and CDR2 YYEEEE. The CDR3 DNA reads TGTGCCAGCAGCTTGGCCGCAGGGCTGTCGGCTAATGAAAAACTGTTTTTT. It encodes CASSLAAGLSANEKLFF.